This T cell receptor (beta chain) was identified in a study of OX40 agonist ivuxolimab in advanced cancers. This table comes from immunoSEQ multiplex PCR, and its TCRdb copy is limited to in-frame clones, with some not included. The table shows under 45,000 clones, with about 72% occurring only once. CDR3 size: 12 residues. Trimming pared 5 bases from V and 7 bases from J, leaving 8 bases between. Germline V gene data show CDR1 as MNHEY and CDR2 as SMNVEV (reference sequence). This receptor was obtained from an adult with an advanced solid tumor such as melanoma, head and neck, liver or kidney cancer. The source material was CD4+ or CD8+ T cells sorted from blood, sampled in a trial of the OX40 agonist ivuxolimab. This chain uses TRBV27 with TRBJ1-4, with D perhaps matching TRBD1 (6 bases). The CDR3, as DNA: TGTGCCAGCAGTGCACAGGGTGAAAAACTGTTTTTT. Amino acid sequence: CASSAQGEKLFF. The variable domain in full, with the rest retrieved from reference TRBV27 and TRBJ1-4, is EAQVTQNPRYLITVTGKKLTVTCSQNMNHEYMSWYRQDPGLGLRQIYYSMNVEVTDKGDVPEGYKVSRKEKRNFPLILESPSPNQTSLYFCASSAQGEKLFFGSGTQLSVL.